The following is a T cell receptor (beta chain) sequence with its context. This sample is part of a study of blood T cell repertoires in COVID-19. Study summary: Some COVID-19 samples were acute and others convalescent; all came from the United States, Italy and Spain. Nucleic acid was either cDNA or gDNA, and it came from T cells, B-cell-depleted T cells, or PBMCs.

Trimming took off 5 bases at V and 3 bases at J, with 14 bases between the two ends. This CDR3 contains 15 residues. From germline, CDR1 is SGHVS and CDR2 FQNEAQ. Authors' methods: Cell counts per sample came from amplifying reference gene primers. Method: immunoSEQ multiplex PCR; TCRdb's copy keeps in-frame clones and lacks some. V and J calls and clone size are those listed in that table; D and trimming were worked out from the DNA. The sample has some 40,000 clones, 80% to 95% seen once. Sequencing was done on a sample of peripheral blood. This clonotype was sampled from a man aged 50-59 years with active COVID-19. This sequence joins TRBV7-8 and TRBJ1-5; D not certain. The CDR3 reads CASSLLGLFNQPQHF. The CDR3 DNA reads TGTGCCAGCAGCCTCCTGGGCCTCTTCAATCAGCCCCAGCATTTT.